This T cell receptor beta chain was obtained from a study of somatic mutations in cytotoxic T cells in rheumatoid arthritis. At the level of the study: Some V beta antibody-stained T-cell populations were flow-sorted at nearly 100% purity, including V beta1+ cells sequenced for TCRB.

Assay used: immunoSEQ multiplex PCR; TCRdb lists only in-frame clones, some missing. The data show 15,000 to 20,000 clones, about four fifths seen once. The V and J ends lost 4 bases and 3 bases, in that order; junction bases with no gene match: 13. Germline lookup yields CDR1 MGHRA and CDR2 YSYEKL. CDR3 length equals 18 residues. Sequencing used CD8+ T cells sorted from blood. The rearrangement uses TRBV4-1 and TRBJ1-3; TRBD1 matches at 9 bases. The source of this sequence is a man aged 18 to 35 with rheumatoid arthritis. The DNA for the CDR3 is TGCGCCAGCAGCCCCTACAACGGGACAGGGCGTTTTGGAAACACCATATATTTT. Amino acid sequence: CASSPYNGTGRFGNTIYF.